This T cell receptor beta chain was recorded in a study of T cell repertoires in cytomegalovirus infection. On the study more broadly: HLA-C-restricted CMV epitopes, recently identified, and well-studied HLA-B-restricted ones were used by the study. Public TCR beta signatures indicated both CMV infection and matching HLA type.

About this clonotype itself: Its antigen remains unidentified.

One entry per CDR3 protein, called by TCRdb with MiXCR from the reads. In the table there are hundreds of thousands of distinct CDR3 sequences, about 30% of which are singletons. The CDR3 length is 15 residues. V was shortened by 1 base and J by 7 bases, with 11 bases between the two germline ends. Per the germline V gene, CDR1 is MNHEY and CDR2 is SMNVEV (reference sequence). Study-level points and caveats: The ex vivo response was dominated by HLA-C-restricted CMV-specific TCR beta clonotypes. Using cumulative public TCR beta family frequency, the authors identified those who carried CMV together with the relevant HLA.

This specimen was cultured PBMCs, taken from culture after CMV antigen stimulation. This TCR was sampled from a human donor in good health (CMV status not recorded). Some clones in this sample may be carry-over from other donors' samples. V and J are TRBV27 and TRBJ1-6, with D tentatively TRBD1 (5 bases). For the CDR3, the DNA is TGTGCCAGCAGTTTATGGTCACAGGTGAATTCACCCCTCCACTTT. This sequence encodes CASSLWSQVNSPLHF.